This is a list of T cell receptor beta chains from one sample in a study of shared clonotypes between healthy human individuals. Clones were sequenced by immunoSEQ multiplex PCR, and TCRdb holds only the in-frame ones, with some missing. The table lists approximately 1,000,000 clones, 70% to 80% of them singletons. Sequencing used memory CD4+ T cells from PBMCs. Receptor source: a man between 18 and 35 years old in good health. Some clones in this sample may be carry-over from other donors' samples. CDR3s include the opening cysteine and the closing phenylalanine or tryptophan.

CDR3: CASGLQGSITEAFF
J: TRBJ1-1
V: TRBV12-5

CDR3: CASSSKQGMGETQYF
J: TRBJ2-5
V: TRBV5-1

CDR3: CASSLGRPDRPGGADTQYF
J: TRBJ2-3
V: TRBV5-1

CDR3: CAGGQGSYEQYF
J: -
V: TRBV30

CDR3: CSVRGQETQYF
J: TRBJ2-5
V: TRBV20-1

CDR3: CASSEITDGEQYF
J: TRBJ2-7
V: TRBV7-4

CDR3: CAWSSSGTGRGSPLHF
J: TRBJ1-6
V: TRBV30

CDR3: CASSNRGTANTEAFF
J: TRBJ1-1
V: TRBV25-1

CDR3: CASSLYLAGEETQYF
J: TRBJ2-5
V: TRBV5-6

CDR3: CASRGQGANEQYF
J: TRBJ2-7
V: TRBV27

CDR3: CATSPTTSGIAKNIQYF
J: TRBJ2-4
V: TRBV15

CDR3: CASSEEFYGYTF
J: TRBJ1-2
V: TRBV6-1

CDR3: CAISEQVGRGEQFF
J: TRBJ2-1
V: TRBV10-3

CDR3: CASTGGEGALANYGYTF
J: TRBJ1-2
V: TRBV2

CDR3: CASSEVQNTDTQYF
J: TRBJ2-3
V: TRBV2

CDR3: CASSLVGGGYEQYF
J: TRBJ2-7
V: TRBV5-4

CDR3: CASSWDREETQYF
J: TRBJ2-5
V: TRBV7-9

CDR3: CASSPPPGRDTEAFF
J: TRBJ1-1
V: TRBV18

CDR3: CASSYSRSFNEQYF
J: TRBJ2-7
V: TRBV6-5

CDR3: CASSWDRRVGELFF
J: TRBJ2-2
V: TRBV5-5

CDR3: CASRPLGFSDEKLFF
J: TRBJ1-4
V: TRBV6-5

CDR3: CASSRTGFNYGYTF
J: TRBJ1-2
V: TRBV5-1

CDR3: CASSLRTTSGRSGEQYF
J: TRBJ2-7
V: TRBV28

CDR3: CSFYRSGFNYGYTF
J: TRBJ1-2
V: TRBV29-1

CDR3: CASSFGQGSTEAFF
J: TRBJ1-1
V: TRBV7-9